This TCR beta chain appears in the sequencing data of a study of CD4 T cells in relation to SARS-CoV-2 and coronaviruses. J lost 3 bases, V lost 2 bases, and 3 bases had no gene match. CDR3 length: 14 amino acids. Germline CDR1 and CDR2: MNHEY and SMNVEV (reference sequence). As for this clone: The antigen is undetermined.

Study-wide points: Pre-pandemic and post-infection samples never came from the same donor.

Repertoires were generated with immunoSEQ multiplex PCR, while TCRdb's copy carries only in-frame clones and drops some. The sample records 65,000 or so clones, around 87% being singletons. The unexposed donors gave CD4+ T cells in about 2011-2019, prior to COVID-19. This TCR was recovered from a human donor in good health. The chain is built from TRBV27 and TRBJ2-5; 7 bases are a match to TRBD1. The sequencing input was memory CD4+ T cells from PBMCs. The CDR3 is CASSLHDREETQYF. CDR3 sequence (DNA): TGTGCCAGCAGTTTACACGACAGGGAAGAGACCCAGTACTTC.